The clone carrying this TCR beta chain has at least ten counts. No antigen is known for it. These data belong to a study of T cell repertoires in cytomegalovirus infection. Study results and caveats: The study identified carriers of CMV plus the relevant HLA from cumulative public TCR beta family frequency. CMV-specific HLA-C-restricted TCR beta clonotypes dominated the ex vivo response.

MiXCR was run by TCRdb on the reads, yielding one entry per CDR3 protein. This table holds fewer than 550,000 distinct CDR3 sequences, 16% found once. The CDR3 spans 11 residues. The germline CDR1 and CDR2 sequences are MNHEY and SVGAGI. Trimming removed 0 bases at V and 10 bases at J, with 6 bases between. This sequence joins TRBV6-5 and TRBJ1-2, with unresolved D. Sequenced material: CD8+ T cells from PBMCs. The TCR originated in a human donor in good health (CMV status not recorded). Some clones in this sample may be carry-over from other donors' samples. The CDR3 DNA reads as TGTGCCAGCAGTTACTCCGGGGACTACACCTTC. It specifies CASSYSGDYTF.